The clone carrying this T cell receptor (beta chain) came up a few times. The CDR3 runs to 12 residues. Looked up from germline, CDR1 is MNHNS and CDR2 is SASEGT. V lost 6 bases and J 10 bases, leaving 13 bases between the germline ends. MiXCR, applied by TCRdb to the RT-PCR reads, yields one record per CDR3 protein. The sample includes 650,000 to 800,000 distinct CDR3 sequences, around 14% seen only once; the top ten take roughly 3.9%. The specimen sequenced was memory CD4+ T cells from blood. The V gene is TRBV6-1, the J gene TRBJ2-1; D may be TRBD2 (6 bases). The receptor was derived from a female donor in good health, serving as a healthy control. CDR3 sequence (DNA): TGTGCCAGCAGCCGCGGGAACCAGGAGCAGTTCTTC. Its translation: CASSRGNQEQFF.